A selection of T cell receptor beta chains follows, all from one sample in a study of shared clonotypes between healthy human individuals. Assay used: immunoSEQ multiplex PCR; TCRdb lists only in-frame clones, some missing. The table includes about 2 million clones, approximately 94% detected once. What was sequenced was naive CD8+ T cells sorted from blood. The receptor set was obtained from a man between 18 and 29 years old in good health. The CDR3 runs from the conserved cysteine through the conserved F or W. Fields, in order: J gene, V gene, clone size, D gene, CDR3 DNA, CDR3 protein. D genes are given only for firm matches. Some rows mark clone size as missing; the rest say once, few, many or name a class of expanded clone.

j_call: TRBJ2-1; v_call: TRBV6-5; clone_size: once; d_call: TRBD2; cdr3_nt: TGTGCCAGCATCGGGAGCGGGAACTCCTACAATGAGCAGTTCTTC; cdr3_aa: CASIGSGNSYNEQFF
j_call: TRBJ2-1; v_call: TRBV4-1; clone_size: .; d_call: .; cdr3_nt: TGCGCCAGCAGCCAAGAGGCTGGCTTTGAGCAGTTCTTC; cdr3_aa: CASSQEAGFEQFF
j_call: TRBJ2-7; v_call: TRBV6-1; clone_size: .; d_call: .; cdr3_nt: TGTGCCAGCAGTGAGTGGACTACCTCTGGGAGCTACGAGCAGTACTTC; cdr3_aa: CASSEWTTSGSYEQYF
j_call: TRBJ1-2; v_call: TRBV13; clone_size: .; d_call: .; cdr3_nt: TGTGCCAGCAGCCCCATGGACGGTCTACTCTATGGCTACACCTTC; cdr3_aa: CASSPMDGLLYGYTF
j_call: TRBJ1-2; v_call: TRBV27; clone_size: .; d_call: .; cdr3_nt: TGTGCCAGCAGCCCACTTGGAGCTCAAGGAGGAACCTTC; cdr3_aa: CASSPLGAQGGTF
j_call: TRBJ2-7; v_call: TRBV4-2; clone_size: .; d_call: .; cdr3_nt: TGTGCCAGCAGTGAGAGCTCCTACGAGCAGTACTTC; cdr3_aa: CASSESSYEQYF
j_call: TRBJ2-4; v_call: TRBV4-1; clone_size: .; d_call: TRBD1; cdr3_nt: TGCGCCAGCAGCCCGTCCCGGGACAGGGAACTAGCCAAAAACATTCAGTACTTC; cdr3_aa: CASSPSRDRELAKNIQYF
j_call: TRBJ2-7; v_call: TRBV13; clone_size: once; d_call: TRBD1; cdr3_nt: TGTGCCAGCACCGGGACAGGGAGCGACGAGCAGTACTTC; cdr3_aa: CASTGTGSDEQYF
j_call: TRBJ2-1; v_call: TRBV5-4; clone_size: .; d_call: TRBD2; cdr3_nt: TGTGCCAGCAGCTTGGAGCGACTAGCGGGGTACCCGCGCTACAATGAGCAGTTCTTC; cdr3_aa: CASSLERLAGYPRYNEQFF
j_call: TRBJ2-2; v_call: TRBV6-6; clone_size: .; d_call: .; cdr3_nt: TGTGCCAGCAGTTACGCCACAGCAAACACCGGGGAGCTGTTTTTT; cdr3_aa: CASSYATANTGELFF
j_call: TRBJ1-2; v_call: TRBV6-1; clone_size: once; d_call: TRBD1; cdr3_nt: TGTGCCAGCAGTGAAACAGGGGCTTTCTATGGCTACACCTTC; cdr3_aa: CASSETGAFYGYTF
j_call: TRBJ2-5; v_call: TRBV19; clone_size: .; d_call: TRBD2; cdr3_nt: TGTGCCAGTCGCACTGCGGGAGCAGAGACCCAGTACTTC; cdr3_aa: CASRTAGAETQYF
j_call: TRBJ2-3; v_call: TRBV2; clone_size: .; d_call: .; cdr3_nt: TGTGCCAGCCTGGACCGGGATACGCAGTATTTT; cdr3_aa: CASLDRDTQYF